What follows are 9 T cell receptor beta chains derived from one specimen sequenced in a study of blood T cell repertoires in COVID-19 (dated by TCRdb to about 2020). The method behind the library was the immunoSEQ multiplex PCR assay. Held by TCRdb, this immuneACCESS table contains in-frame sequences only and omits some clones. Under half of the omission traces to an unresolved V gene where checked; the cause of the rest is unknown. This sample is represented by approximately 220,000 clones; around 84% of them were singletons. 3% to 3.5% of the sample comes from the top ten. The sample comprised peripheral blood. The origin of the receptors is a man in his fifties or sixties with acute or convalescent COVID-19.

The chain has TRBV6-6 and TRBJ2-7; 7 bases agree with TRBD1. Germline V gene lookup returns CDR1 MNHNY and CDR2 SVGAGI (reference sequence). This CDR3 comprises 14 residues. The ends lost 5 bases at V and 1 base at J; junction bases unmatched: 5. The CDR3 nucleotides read TGTGCCAGCAGTAACGGACAGGTTTCCTACGAGCAGTACTTC. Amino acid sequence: CASSNGQVSYEQYF.

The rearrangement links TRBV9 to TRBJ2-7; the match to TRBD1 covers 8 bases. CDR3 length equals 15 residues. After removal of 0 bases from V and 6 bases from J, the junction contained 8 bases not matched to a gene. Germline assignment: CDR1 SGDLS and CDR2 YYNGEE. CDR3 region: CASSVGRTGNGEQYF. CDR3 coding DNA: TGTGCCAGCAGCGTAGGGCGGACAGGGAACGGCGAGCAGTACTTC.

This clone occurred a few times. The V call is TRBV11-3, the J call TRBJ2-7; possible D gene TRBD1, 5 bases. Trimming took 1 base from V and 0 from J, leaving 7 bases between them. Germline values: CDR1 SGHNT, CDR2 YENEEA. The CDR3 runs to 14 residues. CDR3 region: CASSLGGSSYEQYF. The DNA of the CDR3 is TGTGCCAGCAGCTTAGGGGGCAGCTCCTACGAGCAGTACTTC. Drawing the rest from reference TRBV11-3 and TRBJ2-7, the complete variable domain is EAGVVQSPRYKIIEKKQPVAFWCNPISGHNTLYWYLQNLGQGPELLIRYENEEAVDDSQLPKDRFSAERLKGVDSTLKIQPAELGDSAVYLCASSLGGSSYEQYFGPGTRLTVT.

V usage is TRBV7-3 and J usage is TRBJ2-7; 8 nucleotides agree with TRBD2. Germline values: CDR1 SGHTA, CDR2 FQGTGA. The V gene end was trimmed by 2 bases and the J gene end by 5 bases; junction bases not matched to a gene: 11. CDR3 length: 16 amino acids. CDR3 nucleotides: TGTGCCAGCAGCTTATTCCCAGCGGGGGCCGGGGACGAGCAGTACTTC. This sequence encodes CASSLFPAGAGDEQYF.

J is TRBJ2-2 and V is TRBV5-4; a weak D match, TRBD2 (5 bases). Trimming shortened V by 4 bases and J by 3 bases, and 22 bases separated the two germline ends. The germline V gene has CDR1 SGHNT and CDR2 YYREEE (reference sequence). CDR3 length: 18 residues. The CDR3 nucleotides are TGTGCCAGCAGCCCCAGCGTTATGGGTGGAGGTTACACCGGGGAGCTGTTTTTT. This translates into CASSPSVMGGGYTGELFF.

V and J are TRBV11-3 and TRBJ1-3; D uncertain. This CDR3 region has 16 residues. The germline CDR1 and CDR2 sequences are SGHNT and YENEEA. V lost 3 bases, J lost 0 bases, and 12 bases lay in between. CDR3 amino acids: CASSLSHGSSGNTIYF. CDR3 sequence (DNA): TGTGCCAGCAGCTTGTCCCACGGGAGCTCTGGAAACACCATATATTTT.

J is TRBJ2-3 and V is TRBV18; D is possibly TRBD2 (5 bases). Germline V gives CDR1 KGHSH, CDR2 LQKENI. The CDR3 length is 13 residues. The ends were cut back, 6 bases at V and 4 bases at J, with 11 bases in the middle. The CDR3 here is CASSFSEADTQYF. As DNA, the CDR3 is TGTGCCAGCTCTTTTTCGGAGGCAGATACGCAGTATTTT.

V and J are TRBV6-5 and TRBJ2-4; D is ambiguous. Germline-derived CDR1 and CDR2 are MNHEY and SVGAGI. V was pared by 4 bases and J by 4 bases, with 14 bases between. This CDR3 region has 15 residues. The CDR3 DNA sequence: TGTGCCAGCAGTTCTAGGCCGGCGGCTAAAAACATTCAGTACTTC. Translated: CASSSRPAAKNIQYF.

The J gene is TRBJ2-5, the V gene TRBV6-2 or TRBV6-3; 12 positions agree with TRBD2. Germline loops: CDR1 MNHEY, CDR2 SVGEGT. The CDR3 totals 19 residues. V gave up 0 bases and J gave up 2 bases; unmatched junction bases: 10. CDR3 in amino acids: CASSYSISRTSGDQETQYF. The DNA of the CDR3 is TGTGCCAGCAGTTACTCGATCTCCCGGACTAGCGGGGATCAAGAGACCCAGTACTTC.